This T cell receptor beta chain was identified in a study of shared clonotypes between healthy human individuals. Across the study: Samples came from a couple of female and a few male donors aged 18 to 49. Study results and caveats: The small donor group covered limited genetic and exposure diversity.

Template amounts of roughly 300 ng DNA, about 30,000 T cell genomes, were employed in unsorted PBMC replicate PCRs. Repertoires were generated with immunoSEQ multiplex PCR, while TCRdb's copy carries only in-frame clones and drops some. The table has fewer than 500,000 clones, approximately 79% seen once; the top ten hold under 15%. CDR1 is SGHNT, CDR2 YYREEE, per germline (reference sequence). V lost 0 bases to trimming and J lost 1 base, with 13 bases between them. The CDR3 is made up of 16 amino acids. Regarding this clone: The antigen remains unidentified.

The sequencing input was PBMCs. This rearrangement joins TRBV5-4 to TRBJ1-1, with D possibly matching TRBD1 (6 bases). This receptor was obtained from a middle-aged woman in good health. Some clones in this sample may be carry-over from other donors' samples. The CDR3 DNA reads TGTGCCAGCAGCTTGGATCTCGGACAGACGAACACTGAAGCTTTCTTT. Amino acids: CASSLDLGQTNTEAFF.